Below are 20 T cell receptor beta chains sequenced from a single sample in a study of blood T cell repertoires in COVID-19. This table comes from immunoSEQ multiplex PCR, and its TCRdb copy is limited to in-frame clones, with some not included. The data show 24,000 or so clones, around 75% seen once. Specimen: peripheral blood. Receptors originate from a woman over 75 with acute or convalescent COVID-19.

There are a few counts of this clone. No DNA is shown, since the ends of the CDR3 on it are uncertain; the CDR3 is the one TCRdb lists. This chain joins TRBV10-2 and TRBJ2-7; the table calls TRBD1, which could not be checked here. The CDR3 comprises 14 residues, both ends counted. Per germline, CDR1 WSHSY and CDR2 SAAADI. The CDR3 sequence is CASSEWGQGIWEYF.

Here the CDR3 reads CASSLGRGGQPQHF. In DNA form, the CDR3 reads TGTGCCAGCAGCTTAGGCCGCGGCGGGCAGCCCCAGCATTTT. The rearrangement joins TRBV7-2 to TRBJ1-5; D is unresolved. Germline lookup yields CDR1 SGHTA and CDR2 FQGNSA. V shed 1 base and J shed 7 bases, with 11 bases lying between them. This CDR3 comprises 14 residues.

This clone turned up a few times. The chain combines TRBV7-2 with TRBJ2-7; 10 nucleotides agree with TRBD1. Trimming cost V 8 bases and J 6 bases; bases outside gene matches: 16. Germline CDR1 and CDR2: SGHTA and FQGNSA. The CDR3 spans 16 residues. The DNA for the CDR3 is TGTGCCAGCTACCCCCGGGACAGGGGATCTGGGGGCGAGCAGTACTTC. Its protein is CASYPRDRGSGGEQYF. The entire variable domain, with the rest obtained from reference TRBV7-2 and TRBJ2-7, is as follows: GAGVSQSPSNKVTEKGKDVELRCDPISGHTALYWYRQSLGQGLEFLIYFQGNSAPDKSGLPSDRFSAERTGGSVSTLTIQRTQQEDSAVYLCASYPRDRGSGGEQYFGPGTRLTVT.

The chain employs TRBV24-1 and TRBJ2-5; D may be TRBD2 (6 bases). Trimming stripped 3 bases from V and 1 base from J, with 14 bases between. Germline V gene lookup returns CDR1 KGHDR and CDR2 SFDVKD. This CDR3 contains 16 residues. CDR3 sequence (DNA): TGTGCCACCAGTGATGAGTCCCGGGAGCCCCAAGAGACCCAGTACTTC. Translation gives CATSDESREPQETQYF.

The chain couples TRBV21-1 to TRBJ1-2. TRBV21-1 is a documented pseudogene. This CDR3 has 11 residues. In DNA, the CDR3 is TGTGCCAGCATCATACGCGATGGCTACACCTTC. Residues: CASIIRDGYTF.

The sample holds one count of this clone. CDR3 DNA: TGTGCCAGCCTCCGGACAGCTGGGGCCAACGTCCTGACTTTC. It translates to CASLRTAGANVLTF. This sequence joins TRBV6-5 and TRBJ2-6, with D possibly being TRBD1 (6 bases). V lost 8 bases, J lost 2 bases, and 10 bases lay in between. The CDR3 is 14 amino acids. In germline, CDR1 is MNHEY, CDR2 SVGAGI.

The V call is TRBV5-1, the J call TRBJ1-1; 9 nucleotides line up with TRBD1. J was trimmed by 4 bases and V by 0 bases; bases with no gene match: 1. CDR1 and CDR2 (germline): SGHRS, YFSETQ. The CDR3 loop spans 14 amino acids. The CDR3: CASSLADRGTEAFF. For the CDR3, the DNA is TGCGCCAGCAGCTTGGCGGACAGGGGCACTGAAGCTTTCTTT.

The chain recombines TRBV6-5 with TRBJ2-3, with 9 bases fitting TRBD1. CDR1 is MNHEY, CDR2 SVGAGI, per germline. The CDR3 is 15 residues long. V dropped 6 bases and J dropped 1; count of bases not matched to a gene: 5. The CDR3 nucleotides read TGTGCCAGCAGGATCCGGGACAGGGGCACAGATACGCAGTATTTT. Translated: CASRIRDRGTDTQYF.

V is TRBV3-1 (or the pseudogene TRBV3-2) and J is TRBJ1-1, with D perhaps TRBD1 (5 bases). V lost 4 bases and J 1 base, leaving 19 bases between the germline ends. The V gene's germline CDR1 is LGHDT and CDR2 YNNKEL (reference sequence). The CDR3 runs to 17 residues. The CDR3 nucleotides read TGTGCCAGCAGCCCTAATCCTGACAGACCTAAGAACACTGAAGCTTTCTTT. It is translated as CASSPNPDRPKNTEAFF.

The gene calls are TRBV6-2 or TRBV6-3 and TRBJ1-5; 9 bases agree with TRBD1. V dropped 1 base and J dropped 8; count of bases not matched to a gene: 3. CDR3 length equals 14 residues. Per the germline V gene, CDR1 is MNHEY and CDR2 is SVGEGT. The CDR3 protein is CASSYFGQGKPQHF. For the CDR3, the DNA is TGTGCCAGCAGTTACTTCGGACAGGGGAAGCCCCAGCATTTT.

The chain links TRBV6-5 to TRBJ1-2, with D possibly being TRBD1 (5 bases). CDR1 is MNHEY, CDR2 SVGAGI, per germline. This CDR3 is built from 14 residues. Trimming pared 0 bases from V and 7 bases from J, leaving 12 bases between. CDR3 loop: CASSYSAGNGGYTF. In DNA form, the CDR3 reads TGTGCCAGCAGTTACTCGGCAGGGAACGGTGGCTACACCTTC.

This clone was observed a handful of times. This sequence joins TRBV5-1 and TRBJ1-2; 9 bases line up with TRBD1. Germline V CDR1 and CDR2: SGHRS, YFSETQ. CDR3 size: 18 residues. Trimming cost V 1 base and J 0 bases; bases outside gene matches: 10. For the CDR3, the DNA is TGCGCCAGCAGCTTGCAACCGGGACAGGGATCTACTAACTATGGCTACACCTTC. As protein: CASSLQPGQGSTNYGYTF.

The chain has TRBV6-5 and TRBJ1-2; D may be TRBD1 (6 bases). Looked up from germline, CDR1 is MNHEY and CDR2 is SVGAGI. The CDR3 contains 13 residues. Trimming removed 4 bases from V and 7 bases from J, with 13 bases in between. DNA for the CDR3: TGTGCCAGCAGTTTTGACAGGCGGTCTGGCTACACCTTC. Translation gives CASSFDRRSGYTF.

This clone was detected only once. The chain uses TRBV19 and TRBJ2-6; D remains ambiguous. The ends were cut back, 5 bases at V and 1 base at J, with 3 bases in the middle. The germline V gene has CDR1 LNHDA and CDR2 SQIVND (reference sequence). This CDR3 has 13 amino acids. CDR3 in DNA: TGTGCCAGTAGTGAGTCTGGGGCCAACGTCCTGACTTTC. This gives the protein CASSESGANVLTF.

V is TRBV7-8 and J is TRBJ2-1, with 10 bases identical to TRBD2. V lost 5 bases and J lost 4; bases outside the gene matches: 5. The CDR3 extends over 15 amino acids. Germline V gene data show CDR1 as SGHVS and CDR2 as FQNEAQ. The CDR3 DNA follows: TGTGCCAGCAGCCCGACTAGCGGGCTATACAATGAGCAGTTCTTC. As protein: CASSPTSGLYNEQFF.

V usage is TRBV18 and J usage is TRBJ2-3; the match to TRBD1 covers 7 bases. The CDR3 has 14 residues. The J segment lost 10 bases and the V segment lost 0 bases, leaving 7 bases of the junction unmatched. Germline V gives CDR1 KGHSH, CDR2 LQKENI. For the CDR3, the DNA is TGTGCCAGCTCACCACCACAGGGGTCGGGGCCGCAGTATTTT. Translation gives CASSPPQGSGPQYF.

The rearrangement uses TRBV11-3 and TRBJ2-7, with D maybe TRBD2 (6 bases). Germline V CDR1 and CDR2: SGHNT, YENEEA. The CDR3 is 14 residues long. With 6 bases removed from V and 2 bases from J, the gap between germline ends came to 14 bases. The CDR3 sequence is CASRYGGPTYEQYF. As DNA, the CDR3 is TGTGCCAGCAGGTACGGAGGGCCAACCTACGAGCAGTACTTC.

The CDR3 region is CASSLLRLAYSYNEQFF. CDR3 coding DNA: TGTGCCAGCAGTTTGCTCAGACTAGCGTACTCCTACAATGAGCAGTTCTTC. The gene calls are TRBV27 and TRBJ2-1, with TRBD2 matching 8 bases. Germline CDR1 reads MNHEY; CDR2 reads SMNVEV (reference sequence). The J segment lost 0 bases and the V segment lost 3 bases, leaving 7 bases of the junction unmatched. The CDR3 length is 17 residues.

The chain uses TRBV30 and TRBJ2-3; TRBD1 aligns across 9 bases. The CDR3 spans 15 residues. The trim removed 5 bases at V and 3 bases at J, leaving 9 bases unmatched. Germline V gives CDR1 GTSNPN, CDR2 SVGIG (reference sequence). The CDR3 nucleotides read TGTGCCTGGCAAACGGCGGGACAGGGAACAGATACGCAGTATTTT. It encodes CAWQTAGQGTDTQYF.

This clone was seen just once. This chain joins TRBV7-8 and TRBJ1-1; TRBD1 matches at 8 bases. CDR1 is SGHVS, CDR2 FQNEAQ, per germline. There are 19 residues in the CDR3. Unmatched junction bases numbered 17, after V lost 5 bases and J lost 0 bases. CDR3 sequence: CASSKLLTGGNNVNTEAFF. CDR3 DNA: TGTGCCAGCAGCAAGCTACTCACAGGGGGTAACAACGTGAACACTGAAGCTTTCTTT.